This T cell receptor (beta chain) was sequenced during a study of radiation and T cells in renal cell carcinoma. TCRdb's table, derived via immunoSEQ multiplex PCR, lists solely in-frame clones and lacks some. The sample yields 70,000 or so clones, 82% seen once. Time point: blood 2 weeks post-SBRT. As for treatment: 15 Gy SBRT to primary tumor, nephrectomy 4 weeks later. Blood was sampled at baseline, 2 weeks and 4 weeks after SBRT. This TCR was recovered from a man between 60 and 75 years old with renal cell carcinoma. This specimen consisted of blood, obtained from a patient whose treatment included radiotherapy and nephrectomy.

The CDR3 loop is CASSRFQGLAYSSYNEQFF. CDR3 DNA sequence: TGTGCCAGCAGCCGTTTCCAGGGACTAGCGTACAGCTCCTACAATGAGCAGTTCTTC. The chain combines TRBV11-2 with TRBJ2-1; 10 bases map to TRBD2. V was clipped by 5 bases and J by 0 bases; unmatched bases: 13. The germline CDR1 and CDR2 sequences are SGHAT and FQNNGV. The CDR3 contains 19 residues.